In its sample, the clone carrying this TCR beta chain was seen many times. Its matching antigen is unknown. This entry comes from a study of T cells after yellow fever vaccination. Findings and caveats of the study: Secondary responses were weaker yet peaked faster, day 5 versus 15. Reappearing after the booster were most of the clones from primary vaccination (roughly 96% CD4, 88% CD8).

The CDR3 extends over 15 amino acids. Between the trimmed V and J ends, which lost 0 bases and 4 bases, there was a span of 14 bases. Germline CDR1 is SGHRS and CDR2 is YFSETQ. For TCR, cDNA came from 5'RACE template switching, which added a universal primer site and UMIs. Each CDR3 protein is one row after TCRdb ran MiXCR on the 5' RACE reads. The sample consists of hundreds of thousands of distinct CDR3 sequences, about 12% of them appearing once. V gene TRBV5-1 combines with J gene TRBJ2-7; no reliable D call. The material was PBMCs, obtained on the day of the yellow fever booster vaccination. This clonotype originated in a young man who received the YFV17D yellow fever vaccine. The chain's CDR3 is CASSLEPLTPYEQYF. As DNA, the CDR3 is TGCGCCAGCAGCTTGGAGCCTCTAACCCCTTACGAGCAGTACTTC.